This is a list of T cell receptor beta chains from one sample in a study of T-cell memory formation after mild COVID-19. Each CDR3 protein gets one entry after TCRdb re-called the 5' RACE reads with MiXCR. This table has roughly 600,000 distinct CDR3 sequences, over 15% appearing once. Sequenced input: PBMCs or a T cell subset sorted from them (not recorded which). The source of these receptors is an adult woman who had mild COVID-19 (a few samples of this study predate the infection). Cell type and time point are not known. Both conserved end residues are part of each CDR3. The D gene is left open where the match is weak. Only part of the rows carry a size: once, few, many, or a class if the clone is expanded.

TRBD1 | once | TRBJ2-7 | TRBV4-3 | CASSRTPGQGGDEQYF | TGCGCCAGCAGCCGGACCCCCGGACAGGGTGGCGACGAGCAGTACTTC
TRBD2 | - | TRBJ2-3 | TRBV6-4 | CASSAQPGLASQYF | TGTGCCAGCAGCGCACAGCCGGGACTAGCTTCGCAGTATTTT
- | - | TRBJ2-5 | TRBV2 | CASSEAGIIQETQYF | TGTGCCAGCAGTGAAGCAGGGATAATTCAAGAGACCCAGTACTTC
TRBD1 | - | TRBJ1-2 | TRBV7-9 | CASSLKGYRDRSLLINYGYTF | TGTGCCAGCAGCTTAAAGGGCTACCGGGACAGGTCCTTACTGATTAACTATGGCTACACCTTC
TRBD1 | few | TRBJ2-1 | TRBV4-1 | CASSQDRTGTGTNEQFF | TGCGCCAGCAGCCAAGACCGAACCGGGACAGGGACCAATGAGCAGTTCTTC
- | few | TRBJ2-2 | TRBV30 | CAWSVGGELFF | TGTGCCTGGAGTGTTGGGGGAGAACTGTTTTTT
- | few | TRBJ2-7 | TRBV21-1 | CASSTQRTTLSYEQYF | TGTGCCAGCAGCACCCAGAGAACTACCCTCTCCTACGAGCAGTACTTC
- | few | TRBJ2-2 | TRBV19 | CASSTGTHTGELFF | TGTGCCAGTAGTACCGGGACGCACACCGGGGAGCTGTTTTTT
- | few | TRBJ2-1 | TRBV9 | CASSVGSVPNEQFF | TGTGCCAGCAGCGTAGGCAGCGTCCCCAATGAGCAGTTCTTC
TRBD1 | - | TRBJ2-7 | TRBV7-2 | CASSLGDSDYEQYF | TGTGCCAGCAGCTTGGGGGACAGCGACTACGAGCAGTACTTC
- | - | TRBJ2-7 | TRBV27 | CASSYRSTDRQTYF | TGTGCCAGCAGTTACCGTTCGACAGACCGCCAGACGTACTTC
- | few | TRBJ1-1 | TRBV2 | CASSEIRGHDLNTEAFF | TGTGCCAGCAGTGAAATTCGGGGGCATGACCTGAACACTGAAGCTTTCTTT
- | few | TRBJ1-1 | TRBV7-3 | CASSAGVSTEAFF | TGTGCCAGCAGCGCCGGCGTGAGCACTGAAGCTTTCTTT
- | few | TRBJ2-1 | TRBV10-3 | CAISVRDNGEQFF | TGTGCCATCAGTGTACGGGACAATGGTGAGCAGTTCTTC
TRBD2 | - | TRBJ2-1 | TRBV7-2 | CASSLVAAGGSEQFF | TGTGCCAGCAGCTTAGTTGCAGCGGGAGGGAGTGAGCAGTTCTTC
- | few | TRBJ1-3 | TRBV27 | CASSPRTNSGNTIYF | TGTGCCAGCAGCCCCCGGACGAACTCTGGAAACACCATATATTTT
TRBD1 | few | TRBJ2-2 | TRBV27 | CASSQTGNAPGELFF | TGTGCCAGCAGTCAGACAGGGAATGCCCCCGGGGAGCTGTTTTTT
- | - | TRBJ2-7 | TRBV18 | CASSGTGLLSYEQYF | TGTGCCAGCTCAGGAACAGGCCTTCTATCCTACGAGCAGTACTTC
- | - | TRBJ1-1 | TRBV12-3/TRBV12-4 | CASSRLEPAGSVGEAFF | TGTGCCAGCAGCCGCCTAGAGCCCGCAGGGTCTGTTGGTGAAGCTTTCTTT
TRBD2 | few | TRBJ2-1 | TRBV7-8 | CASSLDWGEGNNEQFF | TGTGCCAGCAGCTTAGATTGGGGGGAGGGGAACAATGAGCAGTTCTTC
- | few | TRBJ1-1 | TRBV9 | CASSVDPGAGTEAFF | TGTGCCAGCAGCGTAGATCCGGGGGCCGGTACTGAAGCTTTCTTT
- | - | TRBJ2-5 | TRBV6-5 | CASSYSEASKETQYF | TGTGCCAGCAGTTACTCTGAAGCTAGTAAGGAGACCCAGTACTTC
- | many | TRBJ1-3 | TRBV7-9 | CASSHGQGNTIYF | TGTGCCAGCAGCCACGGACAGGGAAACACCATATATTTT
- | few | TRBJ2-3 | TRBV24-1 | CATSGSWTEPDTQYF | TGTGCCACCAGTGGATCCTGGACAGAGCCGGATACGCAGTATTTT
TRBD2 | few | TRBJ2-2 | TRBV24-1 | CATSDAPGTSGRAVRELFF | TGTGCCACCAGTGACGCCCCCGGGACTAGCGGGAGGGCCGTCCGGGAGCTGTTTTTT
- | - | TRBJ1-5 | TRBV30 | CAWSVDRTGQPQHF | TGTGCCTGGAGTGTGGATAGGACGGGACAGCCCCAGCATTTT
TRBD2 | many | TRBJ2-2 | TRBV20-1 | CSASIAGAGELFF | TGCAGTGCTAGCATAGCGGGAGCCGGGGAGCTGTTTTTT
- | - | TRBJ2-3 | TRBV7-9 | CASSLGLGVATQYF | TGTGCCAGCAGCTTAGGACTCGGGGTGGCGACGCAGTATTTT